A selection of T cell receptor beta chains follows, all from one sample in a study of post-analysis software for immune sequencing data. MiXCR was run by TCRdb on the PCR reads, yielding one entry per CDR3 protein. The sample contains fewer than 850,000 distinct CDR3 sequences, 25% to 30% of which appear only once. Sequences were obtained from blood. The receptors shown here come from a girl between 10 and 17 years old with multiple sclerosis. CDR3s include the opening cysteine and the closing phenylalanine or tryptophan. D genes are given only for firm matches. The size of a clone is reported for some rows only, either as once, few or many, or as a class for expanded clones.

j_gene,abundance,d_gene,len,v_gene,CDR3nt,CDR3aa
TRBJ1-4,NA,NA,13,TRBV10-3,TGTGCCATCAGGGATATGGGAGCGGAAAAACTGTTTTTT,CAIRDMGAEKLFF
TRBJ2-7,few,NA,14,TRBV28,TGTGCCAGCAGTTTCCCCCCCGGAAGGGGCGAGCAGTACTTC,CASSFPPGRGEQYF
TRBJ2-2,few,TRBD1,14,TRBV29-1,TGCAGCGTTGATTTTGGGACAGAGACCGGGGAGCTGTTTTTT,CSVDFGTETGELFF
TRBJ2-5,NA,TRBD2,15,TRBV20-1,TGCAGTGCTAGAGTTAGCGGGAGGAGAGGAGAGACCCAGTACTTC,CSARVSGRRGETQYF
TRBJ2-1,NA,TRBD2,14,TRBV20-1,TGCAGTATCGCGGGGCCGGGAGGGCCCCATGAGCAGTTCTTC,CSIAGPGGPHEQFF
TRBJ2-1,NA,NA,12,TRBV27,TGTGCCAGCAGTTTTGGTCGAGATGAATGGTTCTTC,CASSFGRDEWFF
TRBJ2-2,NA,NA,17,TRBV25-1,TGTGCCAGCAAATCTCGACTCGGCGCCTCGAACACCGGGGAGCTGTTTTTT,CASKSRLGASNTGELFF
TRBJ2-6,few,NA,16,TRBV6-1,TGTGCCAGCAGTGGGACCGTACACTCTGGGGCCAACGTCCTGACTTTC,CASSGTVHSGANVLTF
TRBJ2-7,few,NA,15,TRBV7-2,TGTGCCAGCAGCTTAGCTTTGAGCATTGCCTACGAGCAGTACTTC,CASSLALSIAYEQYF
TRBJ2-3,few,NA,14,TRBV3-1,TGTGCCAGCAGCCACCGGAGGGGTGTAGATACGCAGTATTTT,CASSHRRGVDTQYF
TRBJ1-3,once,NA,16,TRBV7-6,TGTGCCAGCAGCTTAGCCTTGGGGGGAACTGGAAACACCATATATTTT,CASSLALGGTGNTIYF
TRBJ2-7,NA,NA,15,TRBV6-5,TGTGCCAGCAGCCTAGACGGGGGTTGGTCCTACGAGCAGTACTTC,CASSLDGGWSYEQYF
TRBJ2-1,few,TRBD2,15,TRBV9,TGTGCCAGCAGCTCCCGCCTAGCGGGGGACAATGAGCAGTTCTTC,CASSSRLAGDNEQFF
TRBJ2-1,few,NA,14,TRBV9,TGTGCCAGCAGCGCCTGGGACGTAAACAATGAGCAGTTCTTC,CASSAWDVNNEQFF
TRBJ2-5,few,TRBD2,12,TRBV29-1,TGCAGCGCCTGGACTAGCGGGGAGACCCAGTACTTC,CSAWTSGETQYF
TRBJ2-3,NA,NA,16,TRBV7-6,TGTGCCAGCAGCTTAGGTGTCGGTCCTAGCACAGATACGCAGTATTTT,CASSLGVGPSTDTQYF
TRBJ1-2,NA,TRBD1,15,TRBV7-2,TGTGCCAGCAGCGCCCAATCTACAGGGGGGACTGGCTACACCTTC,CASSAQSTGGTGYTF
TRBJ2-3,NA,NA,12,TRBV12-3/TRBV12-4,TGTGCCAGCACCCCAACCACAGATACGCAGTATTTT,CASTPTTDTQYF
TRBJ1-6,NA,TRBD1,16,TRBV5-1,TGCGCCAGCAGCAATCGACAGGGCGAGGGTAATTCACCCCTCCACTTT,CASSNRQGEGNSPLHF
TRBJ2-1,NA,TRBD2,16,TRBV6-6,TGTGCCAGCAGATTGCCGGGACTAGCGGGGAAGAATGAGCAGTTCTTC,CASRLPGLAGKNEQFF
TRBJ2-4,NA,TRBD2,21,TRBV27,TGTGCCAGCAGCGTCGCCCGGACTAGCGGGAGGGCCAACCTAGCCAAAAACATTCAGTACTTC,CASSVARTSGRANLAKNIQYF
TRBJ2-3,few,TRBD2,15,TRBV20-1,TGCAGTGCTAGAGATCTAGCGGGGGTCGGCGATACGCAGTATTTT,CSARDLAGVGDTQYF
TRBJ1-4,NA,NA,17,TRBV28,TGTGCCAGCAGTACATCCGGGACGGCCCCAACTAATGAAAAACTGTTTTTT,CASSTSGTAPTNEKLFF
TRBJ2-5,NA,NA,14,TRBV11-3,TGTGCCAGCAGTCCCGGGCGGGGTACGGAGACCCAGTACTTC,CASSPGRGTETQYF
TRBJ2-6,NA,NA,15,TRBV9,TGTGCCAGCAGCGACCGAACCTCTGGGGCCAACGTCCTGACTTTC,CASSDRTSGANVLTF
TRBJ2-1,NA,TRBD1,14,TRBV29-1,TGCAGCGTCGGGAACAGGGGCCGTTTGAATGAGCAGTTCTTC,CSVGNRGRLNEQFF
TRBJ2-7,NA,NA,14,TRBV13,TGTGCCAGCAGCTTAGTGGGGGAACCCTACGAGCAGTACTTC,CASSLVGEPYEQYF
TRBJ2-7,NA,TRBD2,15,TRBV7-9,TGTGCCAGCAGCACACTAGCGGGAGTCGTCAATGAGCAGTACTTC,CASSTLAGVVNEQYF